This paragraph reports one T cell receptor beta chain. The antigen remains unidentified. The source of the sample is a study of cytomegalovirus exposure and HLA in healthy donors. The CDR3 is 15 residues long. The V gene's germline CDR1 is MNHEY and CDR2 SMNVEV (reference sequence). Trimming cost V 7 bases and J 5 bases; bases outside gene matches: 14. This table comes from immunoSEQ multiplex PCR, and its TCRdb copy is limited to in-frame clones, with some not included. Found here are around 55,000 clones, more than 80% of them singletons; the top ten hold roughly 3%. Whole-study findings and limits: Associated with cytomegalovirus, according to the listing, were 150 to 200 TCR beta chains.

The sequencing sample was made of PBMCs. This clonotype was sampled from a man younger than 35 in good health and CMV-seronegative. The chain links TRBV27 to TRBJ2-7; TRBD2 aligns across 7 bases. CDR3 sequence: CASTGGAAGVHEQYF. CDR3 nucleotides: TGTGCCAGCACCGGGGGAGCCGCGGGAGTCCACGAGCAGTACTTC.